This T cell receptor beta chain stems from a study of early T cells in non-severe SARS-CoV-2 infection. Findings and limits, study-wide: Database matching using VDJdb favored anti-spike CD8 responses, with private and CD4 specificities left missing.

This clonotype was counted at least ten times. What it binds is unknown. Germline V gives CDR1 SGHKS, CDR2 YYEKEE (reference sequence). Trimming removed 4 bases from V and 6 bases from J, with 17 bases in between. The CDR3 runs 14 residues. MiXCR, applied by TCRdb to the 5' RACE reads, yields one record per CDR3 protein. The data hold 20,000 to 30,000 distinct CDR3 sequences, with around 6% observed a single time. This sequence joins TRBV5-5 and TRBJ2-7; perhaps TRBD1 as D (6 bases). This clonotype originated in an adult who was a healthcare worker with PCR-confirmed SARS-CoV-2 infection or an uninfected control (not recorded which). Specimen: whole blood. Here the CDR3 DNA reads TGTGCCAGCAGCCAACCAGGGGATTCGGTCGAGCAGTACTTC. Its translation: CASSQPGDSVEQYF. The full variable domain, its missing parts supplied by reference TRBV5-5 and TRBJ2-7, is DAGVTQSPTHLIKTRGQQVTLRCSPISGHKSVSWYQQVLGQGPQFIFQYYEKEERGRGNFPDRFSARQFPNYSSELNVNALLLGDSALYLCASSQPGDSVEQYFGPGTRLTVT.